What follows are 25 T cell receptor beta chains derived from one specimen sequenced in a study of T cells after yellow fever vaccination. TCRdb fed the 5' RACE reads into MiXCR, producing one record per CDR3 protein. The sample holds 110,000 to 150,000 distinct CDR3 sequences, under 8% seen once. Sequencing used CD4+ T cells sorted from PBMCs, obtained 10 days after the yellow fever booster vaccination. The source of these receptors is a man aged 25 to 40 who received the YFV17D yellow fever vaccine.

The sample holds many counts of this clonotype. The chain joins TRBV24-1 to TRBJ1-1; a possible D gene is TRBD1 (5 bases). The V end was cut by 1 base, the J end by 6 bases, with 8 bases between. This CDR3 region has 13 residues. Germline values: CDR1 KGHDR, CDR2 SFDVKD. The CDR3 sequence is CATSDFRGAEAFF. In DNA form, the CDR3 reads TGTGCCACCAGTGATTTTAGGGGAGCTGAAGCTTTCTTT.

Many counts were recorded for this clonotype. The chain links TRBV5-1 to TRBJ2-1; TRBD2 aligns across 8 bases. The germline V gene has CDR1 SGHRS and CDR2 YFSETQ. The junction had 14 bases not matched to a gene; V was cut back by 3 bases and J by 9 bases. CDR3 size: 16 residues. The CDR3, as DNA: TGCGCCAGCAGCTGGGGAGCGGGAGTCCAGCCAAGTGAGCAGTTCTTC. It yields the protein CASSWGAGVQPSEQFF.

This clonotype was recorded many times. The chain employs TRBV4-3 and TRBJ2-7, with D perhaps TRBD2 (6 bases). Trimming removed 0 bases from V and 6 bases from J, with 12 bases in between. In germline, CDR1 is LGHNA, CDR2 YSLEER. This CDR3 has 14 residues. Here the CDR3 reads CASSQDFGGSEQYF. DNA of the CDR3: TGCGCCAGCAGCCAAGACTTTGGAGGGTCCGAGCAGTACTTC.

Many counts were recorded for this clonotype. The rearrangement links TRBV28 to TRBJ2-7, with 7 positions matching TRBD1. CDR3 length: 15 amino acids. Germline CDR1 reads MDHEN; CDR2 reads SYDVKM. The V gene end was trimmed by 3 bases and the J gene end by 2 bases; junction bases not matched to a gene: 7. CDR3 bases: TGTGCCAGCAGTTTGCAGGGGGTCAGGACCTACGAGCAGTACTTC. Translating it yields CASSLQGVRTYEQYF.

This clonotype was found many times. The rearrangement links TRBV5-1 to TRBJ2-1; 9 bases are shared with TRBD2. V dropped 4 bases and J dropped 0; count of bases not matched to a gene: 5. Germline V gene sequence: CDR1 SGHRS, CDR2 YFSETQ. CDR3 length equals 16 residues. CDR3 DNA: TGCGCCAGCAGCACTATAGCGGGAGCCTCCTACAATGAGCAGTTCTTC. Amino acid sequence: CASSTIAGASYNEQFF.

This clonotype was seen at least ten times. The chain links TRBV5-1 to TRBJ2-5; tentatively, D is TRBD2 (6 bases). V was trimmed by 7 bases and J by 1 base, leaving 14 bases between them. Germline CDR1 reads SGHRS; CDR2 reads YFSETQ. This CDR3 comprises 14 residues. CDR3 sequence reads: CASEVGGSQETQYF. CDR3 sequence (DNA): TGCGCCAGCGAGGTCGGGGGAAGCCAAGAGACCCAGTACTTC.

In its sample, this clonotype was seen many times. This sequence joins TRBV5-1 and TRBJ2-2; D is perhaps TRBD1 or TRBD2 (6 bases each). The germline V gene has CDR1 SGHRS and CDR2 YFSETQ. The CDR3 loop spans 14 amino acids. V was trimmed by 0 bases and J by 6 bases, leaving 9 bases between them. The CDR3 reads CASSLDGGPGELFF. The CDR3, as DNA: TGCGCCAGCAGCTTGGATGGGGGGCCCGGGGAGCTGTTTTTT.

This clonotype was counted between two and nine times. The CDR3 sequence: CASTTEFPPYEQFF. The CDR3 region has the DNA TGTGCCAGTACGACCGAATTCCCCCCGTATGAGCAGTTCTTC. V and J are TRBV6-1 and TRBJ2-1; D gene uncertain. Germline loops: CDR1 MNHNS, CDR2 SASEGT. The CDR3 runs 14 residues. Trimming took off 9 bases at V and 8 bases at J, with 20 bases between the two ends.

At least ten counts were recorded for this clonotype. The J gene is TRBJ1-2, the V gene TRBV18; TRBD1 might be the D (5 bases). The CDR3 runs 12 residues. Germline CDR1 is KGHSH and CDR2 is LQKENI. Trimming took 1 base from V and 6 from J, leaving 6 bases between them. The CDR3 here is CASSPRGDGYTF. The CDR3 region has the DNA TGTGCCAGCTCACCACGGGGGGATGGCTACACCTTC.

This clonotype has more than one count but fewer than ten. The V gene is TRBV7-9, the J gene TRBJ1-6; D is uncertain. V shed 4 bases and J shed 6 bases, with 7 bases lying between them. Per germline, CDR1 SEHNR and CDR2 FQNEAQ (reference sequence). CDR3 size: 13 residues. The CDR3 here is CASSSQANSPLHF. DNA for the CDR3: TGTGCCAGCAGCTCGCAAGCTAATTCACCCCTCCACTTT.

This clonotype was recorded at least ten times. V usage is TRBV29-1 and J usage is TRBJ1-4; D is perhaps TRBD1 (6 bases). V gave up 3 bases and J gave up 3 bases, with 8 bases separating them. The CDR3 is 13 residues long. Germline CDR1 SQVTM, CDR2 ANQGSEA. This CDR3 is CSVEEGANEKLFF. The CDR3 DNA is TGCAGCGTTGAGGAGGGGGCTAATGAAAAACTGTTTTTT. Combining the CDR3 with reference TRBV29-1 and TRBJ1-4 gives the whole variable domain SAVISQKPSRDICQRGTSLTIQCQVDSQVTMMFWYRQQPGQSLTLIATANQGSEATYESGFVIDKFPISRPNLTFSTLTVSNMSPEDSSIYLCSVEEGANEKLFFGSGTQLSVL.

This clonotype was recorded many times. J is TRBJ2-7 and V is TRBV29-1; the match to TRBD1 covers 9 bases. CDR3 length: 13 residues. The V segment lost 6 bases and the J segment 2 bases; nucleotides outside the gene matches: 5. The germline gives CDR1 SQVTM, CDR2 ANQGSEA. The CDR3 DNA is TGCAGCGTGTCGGGACAGGGTACCTACGAGCAGTACTTC. Translation gives CSVSGQGTYEQYF.

This clonotype was detected ten times or more. V usage is TRBV10-2 and J usage is TRBJ1-2, with D maybe TRBD1 (5 bases). This CDR3 spans 13 amino acids. Germline CDR1 WSHSY, CDR2 SAAADI. V lost 5 bases, J lost 8 bases, and 15 bases lay in between. In DNA form, the CDR3 reads TGCGCCAGCAGTTACCAGGTGGGGCACGGCTACACCTTC. This gives the protein CASSYQVGHGYTF.

This clonotype showed up many times. This rearrangement joins TRBV7-9 to TRBJ2-7, with 8 positions matching TRBD1. The CDR3 runs 13 residues. The V and J ends lost 4 bases and 7 bases, in that order; junction bases with no gene match: 6. The germline V gene has CDR1 SEHNR and CDR2 FQNEAQ (reference sequence). The DNA for the CDR3 is TGTGCCAGCAGCTCTGACAGGGGCCGGGAGCAGTACTTC. As protein: CASSSDRGREQYF.

The sample holds many counts of this clonotype. This chain uses TRBV7-9 with TRBJ2-5; 10 nucleotides agree with TRBD2. There are 17 residues in the CDR3. After removal of 1 base from V and 4 bases from J, the junction contained 9 bases not matched to a gene. Germline V gene data show CDR1 as SEHNR and CDR2 as FQNEAQ (reference sequence). The CDR3 here is CASSLGSSGSLGETQYF. In DNA form, the CDR3 reads TGTGCCAGCAGCTTAGGGTCTAGCGGGAGTTTGGGAGAGACCCAGTACTTC.

There are a few counts of this clonotype. The V and J genes are TRBV5-4 and TRBJ2-1, with 8 positions matching TRBD2. The CDR3 consists of 17 residues. Germline CDR1 and CDR2: SGHNT and YYREEE (reference sequence). Trimming at V came to 0 bases and at J to 8 bases, leaving 13 bases not matched to a gene. CDR3 in amino acids: CASSLGLAGSTHDEQFF. CDR3 sequence (DNA): TGTGCCAGCAGCTTGGGTCTAGCGGGTTCAACGCATGATGAGCAGTTCTTC. The variable domain in full, completed from reference TRBV5-4 and TRBJ2-1, reads ETGVTQSPTHLIKTRGQQVTLRCSSQSGHNTVSWYQQALGQGPQFIFQYYREEENGRGNFPPRFSGLQFPNYSSELNVNALELDDSALYLCASSLGLAGSTHDEQFFGPGTRLTVL.

In the case of this clonotype: A read error may explain this, as a much larger clone is one base away. V is TRBV12-3 or TRBV12-4 and J is TRBJ1-5, with D hard to call. The length of the CDR3 is 13 residues. Here the CDR3 DNA reads TGTGCCAGCGGTTTAACGACAAATCAGCCCCAGCATTTT. Its translation: CASGLTTNQPQHF.

This clonotype came up many times. V and J are TRBV25-1 and TRBJ2-3; no clear D. This CDR3 has 11 amino acids. Germline values: CDR1 MGHDK, CDR2 SYGVNS. The ends were cut back, 8 bases at V and 5 bases at J, with 8 bases in the middle. The CDR3: CASAVGDTQYF. The CDR3 DNA sequence: TGTGCCAGCGCCGTGGGAGATACGCAGTATTTT.

This clonotype was observed many times. The chain joins TRBV6-5 to TRBJ2-2; 9 bases are a match to TRBD1. Germline lookup yields CDR1 MNHEY and CDR2 SVGAGI. The CDR3 has 17 amino acids. V lost 5 bases and J lost 5; bases outside the gene matches: 12. The CDR3 nucleotides read TGTGCCAGCAGTCCCGGGACAGGGCGGGGCCGGACCGGGGAGCTGTTTTTT. It encodes CASSPGTGRGRTGELFF.

This clonotype showed up many times. The genes are TRBV7-3 and TRBJ2-7; 10 bases line up with TRBD2. After removal of 5 bases from V and 6 bases from J, the junction contained 10 bases not matched to a gene. This CDR3 is built from 15 residues. CDR1 and CDR2 (germline): SGHTA, FQGTGA. The CDR3 coding sequence is TGTGCCAGCAGCCCGAGTCCGGGACTAGCGACCGAGCAGTACTTC. Amino acids: CASSPSPGLATEQYF. The complete variable domain, with remaining parts taken from reference TRBV7-3 and TRBJ2-7, reads GAGVSQTPSNKVTEKGKYVELRCDPISGHTALYWYRQSLGQGPEFLIYFQGTGAADDSGLPNDRFFAVRPEGSVSTLKIQRTERGDSAVYLCASSPSPGLATEQYFGPGTRLTVT.

This clonotype was seen many times. The J gene is TRBJ1-2, the V gene TRBV5-1; 8 positions agree with TRBD1. V was clipped by 3 bases and J by 4 bases; unmatched bases: 26. Germline V lookup: CDR1 SGHRS, CDR2 YFSETQ. The CDR3 totals 21 residues. The CDR3 loop reads CASSSPPLGGQVFSGGYGYTF. The DNA of the CDR3 is TGCGCCAGCAGCTCCCCACCCCTGGGGGGACAGGTTTTTTCCGGAGGCTATGGCTACACCTTC. Full variable domain (missing parts from reference TRBV5-1 and TRBJ1-2): KAGVTQTPRYLIKTRGQQVTLSCSPISGHRSVSWYQQTPGQGLQFLFEYFSETQRNKGNFPGRFSGRQFSNSRSEMNVSTLELGDSALYLCASSSPPLGGQVFSGGYGYTFGSGTRLTVV.

Concerning this clonotype itself: One base away lies a much larger clone, so this may be a sequencing read error. The V gene is TRBV14, the J gene TRBJ2-1, with 8 bases matching TRBD2. Germline V gene sequence: CDR1 SGHDN, CDR2 FVKESK. V was clipped by 5 bases and J by 7 bases; unmatched bases: 7. The CDR3 loop spans 14 amino acids. CDR3: CASSRLARMNEQFF. The CDR3 nucleotides are TGTGCCAGCAGCAGACTAGCGAGAATGAATGAGCAGTTCTTC.

This clonotype was observed at least ten times. The chain joins TRBV2 to TRBJ2-3, with no clear D. V lost 8 bases and J lost 4, with 10 bases in between. This CDR3 spans 12 amino acids. Germline V lookup: CDR1 SNHLY, CDR2 FYNNEI. This CDR3 is CASERLADTQYF. The CDR3 DNA reads as TGTGCCAGCGAAAGATTAGCAGATACGCAGTATTTT. Filled out from reference TRBV2 and TRBJ2-3, the complete variable domain reads EPEVTQTPSHQVTQMGQEVILRCVPISNHLYFYWYRQILGQKVEFLVSFYNNEISEKSEIFDDQFSVERPDGSNFTLKIRSTKLEDSAMYFCASERLADTQYFGPGTRLTVL.

The table lists this clonotype with many counts. The chain carries TRBV3-1 and TRBJ2-1; 8 bases agree with TRBD2. The germline gives CDR1 LGHDT, CDR2 YNNKEL (reference sequence). The CDR3 contains 15 residues. J was trimmed by 8 bases and V by 0 bases; bases with no gene match: 6. In DNA, the CDR3 is TGTGCCAGCAGCCAAGAGACGGGAGGGCCCTATGAGCAGTTCTTC. This codes for CASSQETGGPYEQFF.

The chain recombines TRBV12-3 or TRBV12-4 with TRBJ2-7; TRBD1 or TRBD2 may be the D gene (5 bases each). This CDR3 spans 13 amino acids. V lost 4 bases, J lost 6 bases, and 13 bases lay in between. The CDR3 protein is CASSCEGPAEQYF. The CDR3, as DNA: TGTGCCAGCAGTTGCGAGGGGCCGGCCGAGCAGTACTTC.